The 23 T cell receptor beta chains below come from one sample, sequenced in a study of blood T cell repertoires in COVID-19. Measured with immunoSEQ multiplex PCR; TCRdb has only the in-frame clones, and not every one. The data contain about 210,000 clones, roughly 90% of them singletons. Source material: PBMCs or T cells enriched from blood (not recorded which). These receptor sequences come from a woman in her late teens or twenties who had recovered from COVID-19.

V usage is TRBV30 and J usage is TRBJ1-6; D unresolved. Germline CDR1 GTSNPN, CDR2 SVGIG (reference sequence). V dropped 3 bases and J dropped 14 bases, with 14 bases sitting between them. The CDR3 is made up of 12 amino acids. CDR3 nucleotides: TGTGCCTGGAGCCCAAGTCTGGAGTCCCTCCACTTT. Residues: CAWSPSLESLHF.

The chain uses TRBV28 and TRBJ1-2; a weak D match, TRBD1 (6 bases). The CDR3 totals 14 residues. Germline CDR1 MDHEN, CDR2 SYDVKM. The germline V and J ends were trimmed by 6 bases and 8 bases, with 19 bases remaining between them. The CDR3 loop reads CASSYAAGGRGYTF. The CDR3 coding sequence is TGTGCCAGCAGCTACGCCGCGGGGGGCAGGGGCTACACCTTC.

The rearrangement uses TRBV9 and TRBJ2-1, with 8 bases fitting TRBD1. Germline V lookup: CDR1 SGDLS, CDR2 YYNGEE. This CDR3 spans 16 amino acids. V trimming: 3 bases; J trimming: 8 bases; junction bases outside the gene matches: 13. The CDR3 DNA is TGTGCCAGCAGCGCCGGATCGGACAGGGAGTGGGATGAGCAGTTCTTC. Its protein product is CASSAGSDREWDEQFF.

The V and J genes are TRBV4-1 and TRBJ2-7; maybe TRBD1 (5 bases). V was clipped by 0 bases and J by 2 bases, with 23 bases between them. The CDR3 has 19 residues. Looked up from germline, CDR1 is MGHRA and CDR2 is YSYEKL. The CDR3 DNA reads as TGCGCCAGCAGCCAAGAGAGCGTGGTTAGGGGTCCCCTCACCTACGAGCAGTACTTC. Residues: CASSQESVVRGPLTYEQYF.

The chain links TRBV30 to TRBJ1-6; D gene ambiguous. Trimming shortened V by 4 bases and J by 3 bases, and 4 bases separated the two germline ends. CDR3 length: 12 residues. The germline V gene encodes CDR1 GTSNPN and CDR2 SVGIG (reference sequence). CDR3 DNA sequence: TGTGCCTGGACGGTCTATAATTCACCCCTCCACTTT. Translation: CAWTVYNSPLHF.

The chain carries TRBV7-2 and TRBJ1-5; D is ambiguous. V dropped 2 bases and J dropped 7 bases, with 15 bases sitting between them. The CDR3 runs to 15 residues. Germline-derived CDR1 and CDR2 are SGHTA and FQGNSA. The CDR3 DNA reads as TGTGCCAGCAGCTTAAGCGGTTTCGTACGGCAGCCCCAGCATTTT. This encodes CASSLSGFVRQPQHF.

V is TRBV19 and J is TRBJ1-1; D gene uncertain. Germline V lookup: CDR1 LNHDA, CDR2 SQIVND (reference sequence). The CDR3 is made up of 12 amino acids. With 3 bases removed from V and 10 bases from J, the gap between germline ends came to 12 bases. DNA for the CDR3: TGTGCCAGTAGTATGGGCCCCGTTATAGCTTTCTTT. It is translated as CASSMGPVIAFF.

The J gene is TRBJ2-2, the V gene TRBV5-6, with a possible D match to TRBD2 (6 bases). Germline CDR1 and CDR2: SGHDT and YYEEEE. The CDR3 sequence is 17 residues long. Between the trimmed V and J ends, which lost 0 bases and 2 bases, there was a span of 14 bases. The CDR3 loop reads CASSLAGGNPNTGELFF. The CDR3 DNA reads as TGTGCCAGCAGCTTGGCTGGAGGGAATCCAAACACCGGGGAGCTGTTTTTT.

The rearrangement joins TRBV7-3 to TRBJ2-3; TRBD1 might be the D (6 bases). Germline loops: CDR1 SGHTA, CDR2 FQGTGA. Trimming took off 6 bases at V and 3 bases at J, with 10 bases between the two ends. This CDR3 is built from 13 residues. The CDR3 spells CASRDSSTDTQYF. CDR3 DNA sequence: TGTGCCAGCAGGGACAGTTCTACAGATACGCAGTATTTT. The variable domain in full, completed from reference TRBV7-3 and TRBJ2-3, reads GAGVSQTPSNKVTEKGKYVELRCDPISGHTALYWYRQSLGQGPEFLIYFQGTGAADDSGLPNDRFFAVRPEGSVSTLKIQRTERGDSAVYLCASRDSSTDTQYFGPGTRLTVL.

The CDR3 here is CSVRDRGPGNTIYF. Written as DNA, the CDR3 is TGCAGCGTCCGAGACAGGGGGCCTGGAAACACCATATATTTT. The chain recombines TRBV29-1 with TRBJ1-3; 10 bases fit TRBD1. Unmatched junction bases numbered 4, after V lost 6 bases and J lost 2 bases. Germline CDR1 is SQVTM and CDR2 is ANQGSEA. CDR3 length: 14 amino acids.

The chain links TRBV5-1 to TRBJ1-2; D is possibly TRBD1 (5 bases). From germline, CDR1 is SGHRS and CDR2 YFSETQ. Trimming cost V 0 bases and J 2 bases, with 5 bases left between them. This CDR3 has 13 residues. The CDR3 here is CASSLDRNYGYTF. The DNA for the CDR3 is TGCGCCAGCAGCTTGGACAGGAACTATGGCTACACCTTC.

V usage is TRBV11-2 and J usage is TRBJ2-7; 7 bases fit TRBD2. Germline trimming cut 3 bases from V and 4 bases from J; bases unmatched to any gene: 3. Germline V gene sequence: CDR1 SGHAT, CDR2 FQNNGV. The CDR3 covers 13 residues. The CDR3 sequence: CASSFGTNYEQYF. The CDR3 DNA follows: TGTGCCAGCAGCTTTGGGACTAATTACGAGCAGTACTTC.

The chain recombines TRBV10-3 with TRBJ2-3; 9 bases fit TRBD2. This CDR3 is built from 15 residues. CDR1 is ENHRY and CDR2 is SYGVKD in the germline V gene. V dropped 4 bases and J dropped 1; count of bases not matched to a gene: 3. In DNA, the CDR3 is TGTGCCATCAGTGTCGGCGGGGGGGGCACAGATACGCAGTATTTT. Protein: CAISVGGGGTDTQYF.

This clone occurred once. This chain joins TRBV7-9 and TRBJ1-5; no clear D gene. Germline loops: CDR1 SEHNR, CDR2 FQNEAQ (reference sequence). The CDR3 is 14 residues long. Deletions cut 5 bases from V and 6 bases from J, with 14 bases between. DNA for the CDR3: TGTGCCAGCAGCCAAGACATATCGGTTCAGCCCCAGCATTTT. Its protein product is CASSQDISVQPQHF.

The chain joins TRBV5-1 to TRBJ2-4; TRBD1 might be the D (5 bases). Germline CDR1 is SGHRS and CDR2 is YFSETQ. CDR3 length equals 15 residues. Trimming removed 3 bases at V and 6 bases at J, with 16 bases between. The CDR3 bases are TGCGCCAGCAGCTCGGGCCCCAGGGATGGAAACATTCAGTACTTC. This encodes CASSSGPRDGNIQYF.

CDR3 in amino acids: CASSPSDGGLQYF. CDR3 DNA: TGCGCCAGCAGTCCCTCGGACGGAGGACTTCAGTACTTC. This chain joins TRBV5-1 and TRBJ2-4; TRBD2 is a possible D gene (5 bases). The CDR3 totals 13 residues. Trimming shortened V by 5 bases and J by 11 bases, and 17 bases separated the two germline ends. Germline CDR1 is SGHRS and CDR2 is YFSETQ.

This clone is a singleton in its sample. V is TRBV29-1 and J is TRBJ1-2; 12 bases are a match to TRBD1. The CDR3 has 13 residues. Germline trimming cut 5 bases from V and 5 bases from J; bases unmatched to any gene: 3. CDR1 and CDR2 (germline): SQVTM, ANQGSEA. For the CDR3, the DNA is TGCAGCGTTAGGGACAGGGGGCTATATGGCTACACCTTC. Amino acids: CSVRDRGLYGYTF.

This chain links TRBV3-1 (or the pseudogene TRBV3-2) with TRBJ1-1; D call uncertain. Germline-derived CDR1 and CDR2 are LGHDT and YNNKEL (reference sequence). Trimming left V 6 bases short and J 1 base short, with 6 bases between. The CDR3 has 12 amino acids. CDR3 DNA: TGTGCCAGCAGGGAGGAGAACACTGAAGCTTTCTTT. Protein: CASREENTEAFF.

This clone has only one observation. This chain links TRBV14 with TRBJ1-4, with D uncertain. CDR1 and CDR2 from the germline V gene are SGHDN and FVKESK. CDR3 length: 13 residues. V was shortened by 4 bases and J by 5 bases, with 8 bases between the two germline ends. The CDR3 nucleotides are TGTGCCAGCAGCCGGGCAGCAAATGAAAAACTGTTTTTT. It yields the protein CASSRAANEKLFF.

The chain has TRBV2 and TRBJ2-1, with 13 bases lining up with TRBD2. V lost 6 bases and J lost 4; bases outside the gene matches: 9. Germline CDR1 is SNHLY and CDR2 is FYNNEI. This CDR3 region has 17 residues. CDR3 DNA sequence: TGTGCCAGCAGGGGGACTAGCGGGACCATTATTTACAATGAGCAGTTCTTC. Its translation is CASRGTSGTIIYNEQFF.

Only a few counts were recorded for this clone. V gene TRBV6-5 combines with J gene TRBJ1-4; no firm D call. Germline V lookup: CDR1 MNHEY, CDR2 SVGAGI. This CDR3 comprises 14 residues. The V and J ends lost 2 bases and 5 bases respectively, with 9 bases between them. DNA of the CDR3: TGTGCCAGCAGTTACACCAACAGCAATGAAAAACTGTTTTTT. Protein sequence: CASSYTNSNEKLFF.

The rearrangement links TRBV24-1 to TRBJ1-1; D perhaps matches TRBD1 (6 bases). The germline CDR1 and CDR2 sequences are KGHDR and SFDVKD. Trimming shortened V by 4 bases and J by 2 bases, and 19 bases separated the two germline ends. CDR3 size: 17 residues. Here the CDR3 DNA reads TGTGCCACCAGTGAAGGGACCCAGGGGCTTGGAAACACTGAAGCTTTCTTT. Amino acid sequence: CATSEGTQGLGNTEAFF.

The CDR3 sequence: CASSIRGVSPLHF. The CDR3, as DNA: TGTGCCAGTAGTATCAGGGGGGTCTCACCCCTCCACTTT. The rearrangement joins TRBV19 to TRBJ1-6; 7 bases are a match to TRBD1. Germline V gene sequence: CDR1 LNHDA, CDR2 SQIVND (reference sequence). CDR3 size: 13 residues. J gave up 10 bases and V 3 bases, and 3 bases lay outside the gene matches.